One sample yielded the 27 T cell receptor beta chains listed below, sequenced in a study. A single record per CDR3 protein comes from TCRdb applying MiXCR to the 5' RACE reads. The table lists about 43,000 distinct CDR3 sequences, over 25% of them singletons, with around 3.9% in the top ten. The sequenced sample consisted of memory CD4+ T cells sorted from a lymph node. The subset denotes: memory CD4+ T cells, CD4+CD45RO+CD25-. Every receptor here comes from a female donor with breast cancer.

The chain recombines TRBV20-1 with TRBJ1-3; D is uncertain. This CDR3 spans 13 amino acids. Looked up from germline, CDR1 is DFQATT and CDR2 is SNEGSKA (reference sequence). Trimming removed 3 bases at V and 4 bases at J, with 10 bases between. CDR3 coding DNA: TGCAGTGCTAGGGACTCCCTCGGAAACACCATATATTTT. It codes for CSARDSLGNTIYF.

Points on this clonotype: A much larger clonotype is one base distant, so this may be a read error. This chain connects TRBV5-5 to TRBJ2-5; no clear D gene. CDR3 size: 14 residues. V gave up 3 bases and J gave up 5 bases, with 14 bases separating them. Per germline, CDR1 SGHKS and CDR2 YYEKEE (reference sequence). CDR3 region: CASSYRTLEETQYF. The CDR3 bases are TGTGCCAGCAGCTACCGGACCCTCGAGGAGACCCAGTACTTC.

This clonotype has more than one count but fewer than ten. The chain has TRBV10-3 and TRBJ2-6; D ambiguous. Germline values: CDR1 ENHRY, CDR2 SYGVKD. V was shortened by 5 bases and J by 4 bases, with 3 bases between the two germline ends. The CDR3 contains 12 residues. The CDR3 here is CAISLGANVLTF. Written as DNA, the CDR3 is TGTGCCATCAGTCTAGGGGCCAACGTCCTGACTTTC.

The chain is built from TRBV7-3 and TRBJ2-7, with D hard to call. V was clipped by 0 bases and J by 10 bases, with 13 bases between them. This CDR3 is 13 amino acids long. Germline loops: CDR1 SGHTA, CDR2 FQGTGA. The CDR3 nucleotides are TGTGCCAGCAGCTTAACCACGAAAGGGCCTCAGTACTTC. Translating gives CASSLTTKGPQYF.

This clonotype was recorded a few times. The junction departs from germline at one end; a sequencing error may be responsible. DNA of the CDR3: TGTGCCAGCAGTATCACCGGGACCCATGGAAACGTTCAGTACTTC. Its translation is CASSITGTHGNVQYF. This chain uses TRBV27 with TRBJ2-4; D possibly matches TRBD1 or TRBD2 (5 bases each). Germline-derived CDR1 and CDR2 are MNHEY and SMNVEV (reference sequence). This CDR3 is built from 15 residues.

This clonotype has a single count. The chain employs TRBV11-3 and TRBJ2-5; D call uncertain. From germline, CDR1 is SGHNT and CDR2 YENEEA. Trimming took off 0 bases at V and 2 bases at J, with 10 bases between the two ends. The CDR3 is made up of 15 amino acids. Written as DNA, the CDR3 is TGTGCCAGCAGCTTAGAGGGTCAGCCTCAAGAGACCCAGTACTTC. This translates into CASSLEGQPQETQYF.

The gene calls are TRBV7-9 and TRBJ1-1; D ambiguous. V lost 1 base, J lost 3 bases, and 9 bases lay in between. CDR3 length equals 14 residues. Germline assignment: CDR1 SEHNR and CDR2 FQNEAQ (reference sequence). The CDR3 is CASSLVGGHTEAFF. As DNA, the CDR3 is TGTGCCAGCAGCTTAGTGGGCGGCCACACTGAAGCTTTCTTT.

This rearrangement joins TRBV4-2 to TRBJ2-2; D might be TRBD2 (5 bases). V lost 1 base, J lost 6 bases, and 12 bases lay in between. In germline, CDR1 is LGHNA, CDR2 YNFKEQ. The CDR3 extends over 15 amino acids. CDR3 sequence reads: CASSQGARGSGELFF. The DNA of the CDR3 is TGTGCCAGCAGCCAAGGGGCCCGAGGGTCCGGGGAGCTGTTTTTT.

This clonotype has more than one count but fewer than ten. The V gene is TRBV7-9, the J gene TRBJ1-5, with D perhaps matching TRBD1 (5 bases). Trimming left V 5 bases short and J 7 bases short, with 15 bases between. CDR1 is SEHNR, CDR2 FQNEAQ, per germline (reference sequence). The CDR3 is 14 amino acids. The CDR3 DNA sequence: TGTGCCAGCAGCAATCGGGACGGCGAGCAGCCCCAGCATTTT. Residues: CASSNRDGEQPQHF.

The sample holds a few counts of this clonotype. The V call is TRBV7-9, the J call TRBJ1-2; tentative D call: TRBD1 (5 bases). The CDR3 loop spans 13 amino acids. The ends were cut back, 3 bases at V and 2 bases at J, with 7 bases in the middle. The germline CDR1 and CDR2 sequences are SEHNR and FQNEAQ (reference sequence). CDR3 bases: TGTGCCAGCAGCTTCGGGGGGAACTATGGCTACACCTTC. Translated: CASSFGGNYGYTF.

In this sample, this clonotype turned up a few times. In nucleotides, the CDR3 is TGCGCCAGTTTCCGGGGCACTGAAGCTTTCTTT. As protein: CASFRGTEAFF. This sequence joins TRBV5-1 and TRBJ1-1; D gene unclear. CDR3 length: 11 amino acids. With 8 bases removed from V and 4 bases from J, the gap between germline ends came to 9 bases. CDR1 and CDR2 from the germline V gene are SGHRS and YFSETQ. Drawing the rest from reference TRBV5-1 and TRBJ1-1, the complete variable domain is KAGVTQTPRYLIKTRGQQVTLSCSPISGHRSVSWYQQTPGQGLQFLFEYFSETQRNKGNFPGRFSGRQFSNSRSEMNVSTLELGDSALYLCASFRGTEAFFGQGTRLTVV.

Notes on this clonotype: The junction departs from the called germline gene at one end, perhaps through a read error. The gene calls are TRBV27 and TRBJ1-2; the D gene is possibly TRBD1 (5 bases). The CDR3 contains 14 residues. Germline V gene data show CDR1 as MNHEY and CDR2 as SMNVEV (reference sequence). CDR3 in DNA: TGTACCAGCAGTACCGGGGGGAGGATCTATGGCTACACCTTC. It is translated as CTSSTGGRIYGYTF.

This clonotype showed up just a few times. The V and J genes are TRBV7-9 and TRBJ1-2, with D unresolved. V was clipped by 4 bases and J by 4 bases, with 7 bases between them. The germline gives CDR1 SEHNR, CDR2 FQNEAQ (reference sequence). The CDR3 has 12 residues. CDR3 DNA sequence: TGTGCCAGCAGCTCCCGGGTCTATGGCTACACCTTC. It yields the protein CASSSRVYGYTF.

Relative to its sample, this clonotype is medium-sized. This sequence joins TRBV5-1 and TRBJ1-2; a possible D gene is TRBD1 (5 bases). The ends were cut back, 1 base at V and 1 base at J, with 8 bases in the middle. The germline CDR1 and CDR2 sequences are SGHRS and YFSETQ. This CDR3 has 14 amino acids. As DNA, the CDR3 is TGCGCCAGCAGCTTGTACGGGGGTAACTATGGCTACACCTTC. It yields the protein CASSLYGGNYGYTF.

This clonotype was counted a few times. This chain links TRBV27 with TRBJ2-7; 7 nucleotides match TRBD1. Germline loops: CDR1 MNHEY, CDR2 SMNVEV (reference sequence). The length of the CDR3 is 13 residues. Trimming at V came to 8 bases and at J to 0 bases, leaving 4 bases not matched to a gene. This chain's CDR3 is CASRGTVSYEQYF. The CDR3 bases are TGTGCCAGCCGTGGGACAGTCTCCTACGAGCAGTACTTC.

This clonotype was picked up a small number of times. The CDR3 DNA sequence: TGTGCCAGCAGCTTGGCGGTTAGCGGGGCCACAGATACGCAGTATTTT. Encoded protein: CASSLAVSGATDTQYF. This chain joins TRBV5-6 and TRBJ2-3, with 8 bases lining up with TRBD2. Losses at the gene ends were 0 bases for V and 2 bases for J; bases not matched to a gene: 5. This CDR3 has 16 amino acids. Germline assignment: CDR1 SGHDT and CDR2 YYEEEE.

The chain is built from TRBV5-1 and TRBJ1-4; TRBD1 is a possible D gene (6 bases). Trimming shortened V by 1 base and J by 8 bases, and 15 bases separated the two germline ends. CDR1 SGHRS and CDR2 YFSETQ come from the germline V gene. The CDR3 has 15 residues. The CDR3 region is CASSLLPGHSEKLFF. The CDR3 DNA is TGCGCCAGCAGCTTGTTGCCGGGACACTCGGAAAAACTGTTTTTT.

This clonotype counts as medium-sized. Written as DNA, the CDR3 is TGTGCCAGCAGCTTAATTGCGGGGGGCCTCAATGAGCAGTTCTTC. Amino acid sequence: CASSLIAGGLNEQFF. The chain uses TRBV7-3 and TRBJ2-1; 8 bases line up with TRBD2. V shed 1 base, J shed 6 bases, and the junction held 5 bases outside the gene matches. The CDR3 is 15 amino acids. The germline V gene encodes CDR1 SGHTA and CDR2 FQGTGA.

This chain links TRBV9 with TRBJ2-7; D gene uncertain. Germline V gene sequence: CDR1 SGDLS, CDR2 YYNGEE. There are 17 residues in the CDR3. V lost 2 bases to trimming and J lost 2 bases, with 20 bases between them. The CDR3 is CASSVSAEKDPPYEQYF. The CDR3 nucleotides are TGTGCCAGCAGCGTTTCTGCGGAAAAGGACCCGCCCTACGAGCAGTACTTC.

V and J are TRBV28 and TRBJ2-5; D unclear. Germline assignment: CDR1 MDHEN and CDR2 SYDVKM. Trimming cost V 4 bases and J 5 bases, with 11 bases left between them. This CDR3 has 13 amino acids. Written as DNA, the CDR3 is TGTGCCAGCAGTTCCAGACAACTCGAGACCCAGTACTTC. Residues: CASSSRQLETQYF.

As to this clonotype: One base away lies a much larger clone, so this may be a sequencing read error. The CDR3 reads CSAAGPNTGELVF. The CDR3 DNA follows: TGCAGCGCGGCCGGGCCGAACACCGGGGAGCTGGTTTTT. The chain has TRBV29-1 and TRBJ2-2, with D perhaps TRBD2 (5 bases). Germline V gene lookup returns CDR1 SQVTM and CDR2 ANQGSEA. The CDR3 sequence is 13 residues long.

About this clonotype itself: Being one base from a much bigger clone, this may be a read error. This sequence joins TRBV6-5 and TRBJ1-2; D gene ambiguous. Germline V gene lookup returns CDR1 MNHEY and CDR2 SVGAGI. The CDR3 spans 11 residues. The ends were cut back, 6 bases at V and 6 bases at J, with 8 bases in the middle. The CDR3, as DNA: TGTGCCAGCAGAAAAAACGATGGCTACACCTTC. Translating gives CASRKNDGYTF.

This chain uses TRBV6-6 with TRBJ2-3, with D perhaps TRBD1 (5 bases). The closer fit of TRBJ1-5 to the DNA end suggests the J call may be wrong. CDR1 and CDR2 from the germline V gene are MNHNY and SVGAGI (reference sequence). The CDR3 runs 16 residues. CDR3 sequence: CASSSGSLGSTDTQHF. CDR3 nucleotide sequence: TGTGCCAGCAGTTCGGGGTCCCTGGGATCGACAGATACGCAGCATTTT.

This clonotype has only a few counts. This rearrangement joins TRBV7-9 to TRBJ2-3, with a weak D call TRBD1 (6 bases). Trimming removed 6 bases from V and 4 bases from J, with 11 bases in between. CDR3 length: 13 amino acids. Germline V CDR1 and CDR2: SEHNR, FQNEAQ (reference sequence). CDR3 DNA: TGTGCCAGCAGTCGGGACAACTCAGATACGCAGTATTTT. Translation gives CASSRDNSDTQYF.

This clonotype occurred a few times. The CDR3 DNA reads TGTGCCAGCAGCCAAGAGCAACAGGGGGGGCTTTCTGGGAAACTGTTTTTT. This gives the protein CASSQEQQGGLSGKLFF. V gene TRBV4-2 combines with J gene TRBJ1-4, with 8 nucleotides matching TRBD1. Germline V CDR1 and CDR2: LGHNA, YNFKEQ. The length of the CDR3 is 17 residues. V was pared by 0 bases and J by 11 bases, with 14 bases of the junction left unmatched.

Written as DNA, the CDR3 is TGTGCCAGCAGTTTAGGGACTAGCGGTACCTACGAGCAGTACTTC. Protein product: CASSLGTSGTYEQYF. J is TRBJ2-7 and V is TRBV28, with TRBD2 matching 11 bases. J was trimmed by 2 bases and V by 2 bases; bases with no gene match: 2. The CDR3 covers 15 residues. Germline assignment: CDR1 MDHEN and CDR2 SYDVKM. The full variable domain, completed using reference TRBV28 and TRBJ2-7, is DVKVTQSSRYLVKRTGEKVFLECVQDMDHENMFWYRQDPGLGLRLIYFSYDVKMKEKGDIPEGYSVSREKKERFSLILESASTNQTSMYLCASSLGTSGTYEQYFGPGTRLTVT.

The count of this clonotype is one. The rearrangement uses TRBV7-9 and TRBJ2-7; 7 nucleotides match TRBD1. The CDR3 consists of 12 residues. With 4 bases clipped from V and 6 bases from J, the junction kept 3 bases outside the gene matches. From germline, CDR1 is SEHNR and CDR2 FQNEAQ (reference sequence). The CDR3 DNA reads TGTGCCAGCAGCTCCACAGGGGTCGAGCAGTACTTC. Protein sequence: CASSSTGVEQYF.